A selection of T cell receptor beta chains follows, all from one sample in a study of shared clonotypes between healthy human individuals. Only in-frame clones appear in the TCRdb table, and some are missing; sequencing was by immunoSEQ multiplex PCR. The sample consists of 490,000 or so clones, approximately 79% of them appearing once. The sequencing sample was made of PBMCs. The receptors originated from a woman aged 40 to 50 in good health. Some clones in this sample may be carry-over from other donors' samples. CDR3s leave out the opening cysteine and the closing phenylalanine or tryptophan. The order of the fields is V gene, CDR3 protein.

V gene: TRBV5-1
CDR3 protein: ASSLGPTDTQY

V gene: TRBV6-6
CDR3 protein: ASRSGADQPQH

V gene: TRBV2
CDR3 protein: ASRRASGANVLT

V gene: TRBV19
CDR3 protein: ASRTANTGELF

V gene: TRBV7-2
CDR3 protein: ASSPRGGASGIYNEQF

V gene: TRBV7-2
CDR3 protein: ASSFRDGSYEQY

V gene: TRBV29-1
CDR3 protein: SVKITEAF

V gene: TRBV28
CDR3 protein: ASSLGGGYT

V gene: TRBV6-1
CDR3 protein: ASSEVQPRWDEQF

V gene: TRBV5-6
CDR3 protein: ASTPGARDTQY

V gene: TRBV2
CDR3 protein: ASKWGTANTGELF

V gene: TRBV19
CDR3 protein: ASSIAGQGYTGELF

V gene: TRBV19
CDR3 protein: ASSSGTGGTDTQY

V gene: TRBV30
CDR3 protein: AWSYRNTIY

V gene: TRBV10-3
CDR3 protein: AIRAQETQY

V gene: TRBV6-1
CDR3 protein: ASRETGGYGNTIY

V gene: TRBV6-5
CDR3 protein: ASSYSAPGTGYGYT

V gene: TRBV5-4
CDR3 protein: ASSLVSTSGTQY

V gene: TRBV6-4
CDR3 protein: ASSDTGRDLLNNEQF

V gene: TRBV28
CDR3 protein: ASSLGLAGDNEQF

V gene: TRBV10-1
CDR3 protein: ASKAGDLKNIQY

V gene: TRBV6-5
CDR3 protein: ASLRQGGTGELF

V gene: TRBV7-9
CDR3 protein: ASSLGTGANVLT

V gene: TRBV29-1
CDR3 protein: SVVRLSGSTDTQY

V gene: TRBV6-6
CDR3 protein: ASSYSMSPPQPQH

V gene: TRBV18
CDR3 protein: ASSGTSGRNEQY

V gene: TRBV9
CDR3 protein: ASSSDVNYGYT